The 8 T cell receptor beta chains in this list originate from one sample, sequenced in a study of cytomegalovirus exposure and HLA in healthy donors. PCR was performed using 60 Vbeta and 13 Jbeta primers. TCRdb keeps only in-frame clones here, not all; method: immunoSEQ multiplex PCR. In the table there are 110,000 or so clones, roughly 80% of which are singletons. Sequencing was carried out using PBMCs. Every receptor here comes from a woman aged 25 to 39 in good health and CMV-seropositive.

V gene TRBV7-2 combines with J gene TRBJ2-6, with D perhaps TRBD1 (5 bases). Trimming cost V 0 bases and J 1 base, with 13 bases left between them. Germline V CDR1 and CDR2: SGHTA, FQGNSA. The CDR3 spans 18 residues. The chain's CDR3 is CASSLAFRANSGANVLTF. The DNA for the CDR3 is TGTGCCAGCAGCTTAGCTTTCAGGGCCAATTCTGGGGCCAACGTCCTGACTTTC.

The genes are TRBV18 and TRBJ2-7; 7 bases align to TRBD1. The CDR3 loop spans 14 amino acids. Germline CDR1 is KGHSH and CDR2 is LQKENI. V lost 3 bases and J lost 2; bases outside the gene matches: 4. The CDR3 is CASSPRQGPYEQYF. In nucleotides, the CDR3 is TGTGCCAGCTCACCGAGACAGGGTCCCTACGAGCAGTACTTC.

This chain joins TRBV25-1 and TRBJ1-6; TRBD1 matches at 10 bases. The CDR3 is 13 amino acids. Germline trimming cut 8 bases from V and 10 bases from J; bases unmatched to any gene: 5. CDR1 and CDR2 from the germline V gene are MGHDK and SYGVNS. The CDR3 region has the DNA TGTGCCAGCGGGGGACAGGGGAGGTCACCCCTCCACTTT. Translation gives CASGGQGRSPLHF.

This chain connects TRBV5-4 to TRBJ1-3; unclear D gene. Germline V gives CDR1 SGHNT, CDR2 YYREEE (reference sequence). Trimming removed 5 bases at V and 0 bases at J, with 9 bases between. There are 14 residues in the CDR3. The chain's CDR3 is CASSKFSSGNTIYF. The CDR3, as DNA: TGTGCCAGCAGTAAATTCAGCTCTGGAAACACCATATATTTT.

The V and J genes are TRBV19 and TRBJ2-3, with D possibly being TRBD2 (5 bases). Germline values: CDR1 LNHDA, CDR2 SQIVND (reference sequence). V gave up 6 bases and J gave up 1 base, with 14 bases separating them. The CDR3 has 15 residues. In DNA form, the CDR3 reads TGTGCCAGTAGCCTTGGAGGATGGGGCACAGATACGCAGTATTTT. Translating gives CASSLGGWGTDTQYF.

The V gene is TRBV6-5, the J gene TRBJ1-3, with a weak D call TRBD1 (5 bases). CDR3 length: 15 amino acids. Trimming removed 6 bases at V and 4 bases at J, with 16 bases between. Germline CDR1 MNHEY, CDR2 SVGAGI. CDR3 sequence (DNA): TGTGCCAGCAGCTTGGGGGGGATAGAAGGAAACACCATATATTTT. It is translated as CASSLGGIEGNTIYF.

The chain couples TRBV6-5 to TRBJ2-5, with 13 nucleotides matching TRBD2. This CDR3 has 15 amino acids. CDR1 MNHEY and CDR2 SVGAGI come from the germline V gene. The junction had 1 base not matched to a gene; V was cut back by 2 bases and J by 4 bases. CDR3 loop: CASSYTSGGAETQYF. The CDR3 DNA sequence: TGTGCCAGCAGTTACACTAGCGGGGGGGCAGAGACCCAGTACTTC.

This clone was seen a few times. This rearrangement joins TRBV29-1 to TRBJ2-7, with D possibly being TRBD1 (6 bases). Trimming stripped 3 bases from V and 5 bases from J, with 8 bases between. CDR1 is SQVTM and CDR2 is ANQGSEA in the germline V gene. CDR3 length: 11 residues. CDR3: CSVDRGNEQYF. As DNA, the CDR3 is TGCAGCGTTGACAGGGGTAACGAGCAGTACTTC.